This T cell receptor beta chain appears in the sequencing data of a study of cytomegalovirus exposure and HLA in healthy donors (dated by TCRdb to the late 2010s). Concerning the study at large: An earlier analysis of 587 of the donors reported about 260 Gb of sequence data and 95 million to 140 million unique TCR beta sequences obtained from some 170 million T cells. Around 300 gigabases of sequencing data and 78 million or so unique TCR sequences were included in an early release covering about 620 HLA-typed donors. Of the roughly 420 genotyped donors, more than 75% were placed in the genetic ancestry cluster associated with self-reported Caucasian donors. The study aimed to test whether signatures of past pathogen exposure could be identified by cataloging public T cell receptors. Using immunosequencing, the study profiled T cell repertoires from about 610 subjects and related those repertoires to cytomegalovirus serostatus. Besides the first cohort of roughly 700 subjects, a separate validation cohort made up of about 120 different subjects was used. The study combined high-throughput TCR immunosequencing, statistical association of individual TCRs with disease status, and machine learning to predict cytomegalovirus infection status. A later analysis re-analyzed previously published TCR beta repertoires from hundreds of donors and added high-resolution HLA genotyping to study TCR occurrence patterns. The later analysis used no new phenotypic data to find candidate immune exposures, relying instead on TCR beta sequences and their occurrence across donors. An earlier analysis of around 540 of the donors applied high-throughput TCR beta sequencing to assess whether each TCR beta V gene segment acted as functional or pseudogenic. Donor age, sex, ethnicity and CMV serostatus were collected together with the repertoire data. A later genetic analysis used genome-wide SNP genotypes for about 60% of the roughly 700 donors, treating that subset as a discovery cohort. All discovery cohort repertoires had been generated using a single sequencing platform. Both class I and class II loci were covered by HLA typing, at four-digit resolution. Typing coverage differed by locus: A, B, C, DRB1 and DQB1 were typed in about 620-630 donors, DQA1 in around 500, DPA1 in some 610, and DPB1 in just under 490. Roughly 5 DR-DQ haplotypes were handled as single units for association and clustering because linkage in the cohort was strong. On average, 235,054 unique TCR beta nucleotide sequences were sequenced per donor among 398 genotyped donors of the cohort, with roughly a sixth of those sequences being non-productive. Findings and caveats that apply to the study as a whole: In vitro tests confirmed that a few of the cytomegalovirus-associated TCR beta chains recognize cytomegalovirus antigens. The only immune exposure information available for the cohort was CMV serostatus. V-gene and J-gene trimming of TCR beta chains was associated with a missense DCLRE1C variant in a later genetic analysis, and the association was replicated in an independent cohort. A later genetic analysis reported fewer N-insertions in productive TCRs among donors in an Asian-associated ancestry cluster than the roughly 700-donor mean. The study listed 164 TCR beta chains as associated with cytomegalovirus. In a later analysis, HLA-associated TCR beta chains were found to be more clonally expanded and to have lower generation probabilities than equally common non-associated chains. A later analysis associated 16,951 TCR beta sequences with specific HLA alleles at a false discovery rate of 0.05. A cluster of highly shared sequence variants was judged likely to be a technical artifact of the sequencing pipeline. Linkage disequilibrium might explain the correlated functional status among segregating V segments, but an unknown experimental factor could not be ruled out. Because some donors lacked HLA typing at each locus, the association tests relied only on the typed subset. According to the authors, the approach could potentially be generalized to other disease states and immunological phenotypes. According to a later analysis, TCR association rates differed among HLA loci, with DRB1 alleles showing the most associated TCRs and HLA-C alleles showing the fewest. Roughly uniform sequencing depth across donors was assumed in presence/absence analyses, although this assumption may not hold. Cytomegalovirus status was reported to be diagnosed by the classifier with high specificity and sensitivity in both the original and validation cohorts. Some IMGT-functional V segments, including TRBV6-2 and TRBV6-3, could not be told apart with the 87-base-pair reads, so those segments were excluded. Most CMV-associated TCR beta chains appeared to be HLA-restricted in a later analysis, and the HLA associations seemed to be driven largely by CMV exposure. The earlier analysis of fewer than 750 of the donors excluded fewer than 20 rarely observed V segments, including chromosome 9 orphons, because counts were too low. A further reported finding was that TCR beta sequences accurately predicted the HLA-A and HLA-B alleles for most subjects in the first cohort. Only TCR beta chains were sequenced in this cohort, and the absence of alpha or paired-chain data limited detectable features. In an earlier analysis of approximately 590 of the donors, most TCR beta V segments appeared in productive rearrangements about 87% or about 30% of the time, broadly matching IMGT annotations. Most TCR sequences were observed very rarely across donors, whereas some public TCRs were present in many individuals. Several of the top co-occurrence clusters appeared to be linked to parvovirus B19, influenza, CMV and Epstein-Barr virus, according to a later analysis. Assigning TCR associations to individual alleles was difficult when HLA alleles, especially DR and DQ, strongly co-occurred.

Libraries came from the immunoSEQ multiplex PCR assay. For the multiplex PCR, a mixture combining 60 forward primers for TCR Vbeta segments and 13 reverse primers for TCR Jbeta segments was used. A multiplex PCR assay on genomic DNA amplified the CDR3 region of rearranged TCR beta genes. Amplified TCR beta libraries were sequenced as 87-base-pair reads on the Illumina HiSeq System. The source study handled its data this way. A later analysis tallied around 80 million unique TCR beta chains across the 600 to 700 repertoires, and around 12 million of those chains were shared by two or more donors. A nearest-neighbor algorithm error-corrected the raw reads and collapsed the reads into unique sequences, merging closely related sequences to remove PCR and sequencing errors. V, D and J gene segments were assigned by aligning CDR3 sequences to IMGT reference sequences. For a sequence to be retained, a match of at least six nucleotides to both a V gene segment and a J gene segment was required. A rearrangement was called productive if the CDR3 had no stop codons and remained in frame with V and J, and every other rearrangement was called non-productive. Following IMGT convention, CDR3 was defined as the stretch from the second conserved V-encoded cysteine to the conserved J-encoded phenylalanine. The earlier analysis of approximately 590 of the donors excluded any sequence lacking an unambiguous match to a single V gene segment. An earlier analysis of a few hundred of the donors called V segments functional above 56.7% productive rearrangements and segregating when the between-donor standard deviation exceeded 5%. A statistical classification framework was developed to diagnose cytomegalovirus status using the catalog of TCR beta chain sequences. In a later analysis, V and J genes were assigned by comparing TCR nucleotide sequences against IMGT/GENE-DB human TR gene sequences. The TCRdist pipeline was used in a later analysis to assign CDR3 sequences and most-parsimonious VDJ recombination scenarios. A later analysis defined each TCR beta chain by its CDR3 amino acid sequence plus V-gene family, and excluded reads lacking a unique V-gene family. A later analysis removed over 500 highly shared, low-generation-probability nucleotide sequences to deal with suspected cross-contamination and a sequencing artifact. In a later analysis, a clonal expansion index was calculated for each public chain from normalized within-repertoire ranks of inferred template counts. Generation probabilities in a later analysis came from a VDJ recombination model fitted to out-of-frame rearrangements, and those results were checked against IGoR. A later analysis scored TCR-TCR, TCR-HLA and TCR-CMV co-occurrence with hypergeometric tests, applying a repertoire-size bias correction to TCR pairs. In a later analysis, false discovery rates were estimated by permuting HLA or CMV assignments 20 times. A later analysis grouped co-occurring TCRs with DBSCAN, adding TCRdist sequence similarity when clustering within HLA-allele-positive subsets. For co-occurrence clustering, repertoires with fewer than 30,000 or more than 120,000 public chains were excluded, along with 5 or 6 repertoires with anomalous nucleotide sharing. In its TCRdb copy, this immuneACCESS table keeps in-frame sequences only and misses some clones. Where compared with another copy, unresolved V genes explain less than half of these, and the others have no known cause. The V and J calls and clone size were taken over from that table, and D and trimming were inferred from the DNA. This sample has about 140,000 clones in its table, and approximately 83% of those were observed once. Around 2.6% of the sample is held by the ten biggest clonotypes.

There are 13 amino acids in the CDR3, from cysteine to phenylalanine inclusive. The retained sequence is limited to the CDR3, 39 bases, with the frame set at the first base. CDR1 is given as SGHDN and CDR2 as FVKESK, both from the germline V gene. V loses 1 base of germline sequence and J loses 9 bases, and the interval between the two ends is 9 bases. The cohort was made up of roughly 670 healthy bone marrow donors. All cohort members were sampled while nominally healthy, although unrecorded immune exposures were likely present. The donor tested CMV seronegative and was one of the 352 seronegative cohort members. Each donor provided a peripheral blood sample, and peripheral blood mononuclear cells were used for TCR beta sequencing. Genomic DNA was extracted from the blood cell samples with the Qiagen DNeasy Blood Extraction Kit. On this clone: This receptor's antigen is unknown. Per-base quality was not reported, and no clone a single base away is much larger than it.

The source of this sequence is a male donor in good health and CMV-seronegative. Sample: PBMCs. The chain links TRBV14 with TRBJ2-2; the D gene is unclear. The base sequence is TGTGCCAGCAGCCAAGCCGGCGGATGGGAGCTGTTTTTT. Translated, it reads CASSQAGGWELFF. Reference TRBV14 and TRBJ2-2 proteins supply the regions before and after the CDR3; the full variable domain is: EAGVTQFPSHSVIEKGQTVTLRCDPISGHDNLYWYRRVMGKEIKFLLHFVKESKQDESGMPNNRFLAERTGGTYSTLKVQPAELEDSGVYFCASSQAGGWELFFGEGSRLTVL.